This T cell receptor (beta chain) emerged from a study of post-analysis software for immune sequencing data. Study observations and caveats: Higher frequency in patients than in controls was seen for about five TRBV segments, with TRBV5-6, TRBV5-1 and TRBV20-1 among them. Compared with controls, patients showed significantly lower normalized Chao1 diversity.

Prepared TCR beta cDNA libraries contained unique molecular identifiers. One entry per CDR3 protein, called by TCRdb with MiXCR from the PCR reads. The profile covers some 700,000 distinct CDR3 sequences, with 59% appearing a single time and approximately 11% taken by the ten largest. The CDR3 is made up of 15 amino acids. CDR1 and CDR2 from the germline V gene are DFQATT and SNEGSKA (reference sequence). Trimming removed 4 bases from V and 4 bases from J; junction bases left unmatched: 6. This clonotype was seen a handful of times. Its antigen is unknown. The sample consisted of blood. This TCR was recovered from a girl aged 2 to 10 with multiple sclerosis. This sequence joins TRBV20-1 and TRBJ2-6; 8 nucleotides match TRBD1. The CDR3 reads CSAKGQDAGANVLTF. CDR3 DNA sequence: TGCAGTGCTAAGGGACAGGATGCCGGGGCCAACGTCCTGACTTTC.